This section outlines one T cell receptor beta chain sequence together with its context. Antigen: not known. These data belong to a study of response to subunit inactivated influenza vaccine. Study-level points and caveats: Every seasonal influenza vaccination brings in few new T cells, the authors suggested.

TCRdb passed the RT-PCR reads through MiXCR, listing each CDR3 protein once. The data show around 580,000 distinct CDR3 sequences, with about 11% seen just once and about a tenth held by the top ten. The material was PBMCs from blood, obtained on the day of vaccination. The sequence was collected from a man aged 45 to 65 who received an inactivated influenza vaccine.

This CDR3 is CASSPRQGLGTEAFF. The DNA of the CDR3 is TGTGCCAGCAGCCCCCGACAGGGGTTGGGCACTGAAGCTTTCTTT. The chain uses TRBV7-2 and TRBJ1-1; 8 bases agree with TRBD1. The CDR3 has 15 amino acids. V lost 5 bases, J lost 4 bases, and 9 bases stayed unmatched. Germline V lookup: CDR1 SGHTA, CDR2 FQGNSA.